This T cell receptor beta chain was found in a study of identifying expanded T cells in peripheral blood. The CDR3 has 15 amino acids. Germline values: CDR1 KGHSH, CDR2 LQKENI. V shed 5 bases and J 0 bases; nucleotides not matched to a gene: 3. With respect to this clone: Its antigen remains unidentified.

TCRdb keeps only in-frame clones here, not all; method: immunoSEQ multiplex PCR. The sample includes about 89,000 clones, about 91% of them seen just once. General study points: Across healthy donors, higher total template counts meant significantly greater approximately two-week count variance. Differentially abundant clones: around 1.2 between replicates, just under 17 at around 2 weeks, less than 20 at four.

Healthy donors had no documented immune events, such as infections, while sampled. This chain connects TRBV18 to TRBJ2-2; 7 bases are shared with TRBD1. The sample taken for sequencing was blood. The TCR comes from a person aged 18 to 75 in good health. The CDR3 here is CASSYTGANTGELFF. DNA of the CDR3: TGTGCCAGCTCATACACAGGGGCGAACACCGGGGAGCTGTTTTTT.